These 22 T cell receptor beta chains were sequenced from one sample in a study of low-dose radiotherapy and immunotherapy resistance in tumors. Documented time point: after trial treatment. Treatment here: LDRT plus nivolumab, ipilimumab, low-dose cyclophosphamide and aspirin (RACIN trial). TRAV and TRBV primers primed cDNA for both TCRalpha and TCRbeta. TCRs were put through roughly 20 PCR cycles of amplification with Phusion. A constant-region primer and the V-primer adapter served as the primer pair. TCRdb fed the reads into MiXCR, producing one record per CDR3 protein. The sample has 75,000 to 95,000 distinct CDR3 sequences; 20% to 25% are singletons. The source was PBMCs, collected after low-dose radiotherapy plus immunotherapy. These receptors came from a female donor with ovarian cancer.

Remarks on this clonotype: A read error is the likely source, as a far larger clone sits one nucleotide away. CDR3 amino acids: CSAALGRGRYNEQYF. The CDR3, as DNA: TGCAGTGCTGCCCTCGGGCGGGGGCGCTACAATGAGCAGTACTTC. V gene TRBV20-1 combines with J gene TRBJ2-7; D perhaps matches TRBD2 (7 bases). This CDR3 comprises 15 residues. Germline V CDR1 and CDR2: DFQATT, SNEGSKA (reference sequence). V lost 5 bases to trimming and J lost 7 bases, with 24 bases between them.

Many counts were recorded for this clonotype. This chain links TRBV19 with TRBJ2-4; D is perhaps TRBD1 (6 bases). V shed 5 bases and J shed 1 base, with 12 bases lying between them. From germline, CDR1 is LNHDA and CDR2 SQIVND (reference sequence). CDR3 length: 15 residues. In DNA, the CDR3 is TGTGCCAGTAGTGCACAGGGATTTGCCAAAAACATTCAGTACTTC. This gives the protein CASSAQGFAKNIQYF.

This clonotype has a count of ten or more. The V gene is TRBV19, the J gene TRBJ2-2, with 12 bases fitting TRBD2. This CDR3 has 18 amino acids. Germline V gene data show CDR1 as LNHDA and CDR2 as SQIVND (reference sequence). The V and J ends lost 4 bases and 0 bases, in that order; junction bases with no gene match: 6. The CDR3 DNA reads TGTGCCAGTAGTAAGGTCCCTAGCGGGGGGGCGAACACCGGGGAGCTGTTTTTT. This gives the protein CASSKVPSGGANTGELFF.

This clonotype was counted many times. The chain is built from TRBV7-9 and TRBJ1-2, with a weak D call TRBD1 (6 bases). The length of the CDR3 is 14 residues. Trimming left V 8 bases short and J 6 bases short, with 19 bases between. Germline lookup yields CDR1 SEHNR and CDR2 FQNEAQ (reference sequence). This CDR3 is CASGPARGADGYTF. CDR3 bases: TGTGCCAGCGGACCGGCCCGGGGGGCAGATGGCTACACCTTC.

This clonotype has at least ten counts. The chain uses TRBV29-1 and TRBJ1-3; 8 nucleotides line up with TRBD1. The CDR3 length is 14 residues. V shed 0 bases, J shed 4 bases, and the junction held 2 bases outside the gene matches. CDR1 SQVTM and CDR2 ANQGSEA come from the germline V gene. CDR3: CSVEDGDRGNTIYF. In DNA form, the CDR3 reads TGCAGCGTTGAAGATGGGGACAGGGGAAACACCATATATTTT.

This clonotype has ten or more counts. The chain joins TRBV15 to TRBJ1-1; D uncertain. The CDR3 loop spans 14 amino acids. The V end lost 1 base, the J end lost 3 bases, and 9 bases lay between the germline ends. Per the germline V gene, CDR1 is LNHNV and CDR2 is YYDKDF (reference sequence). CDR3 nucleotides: TGTGCCACCAGCAGAGGCCACCCCTACACTGAAGCTTTCTTT. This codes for CATSRGHPYTEAFF.

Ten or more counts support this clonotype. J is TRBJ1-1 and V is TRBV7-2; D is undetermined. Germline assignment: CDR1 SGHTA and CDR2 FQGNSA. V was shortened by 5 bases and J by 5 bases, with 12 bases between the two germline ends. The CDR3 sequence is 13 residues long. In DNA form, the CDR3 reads TGTGCCAGCAGCCCCTTAAGCGAAACTGAAGCTTTCTTT. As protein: CASSPLSETEAFF. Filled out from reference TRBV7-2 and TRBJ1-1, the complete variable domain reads GAGVSQSPSNKVTEKGKDVELRCDPISGHTALYWYRQSLGQGLEFLIYFQGNSAPDKSGLPSDRFSAERTGGSVSTLTIQRTQQEDSAVYLCASSPLSETEAFFGQGTRLTVV.

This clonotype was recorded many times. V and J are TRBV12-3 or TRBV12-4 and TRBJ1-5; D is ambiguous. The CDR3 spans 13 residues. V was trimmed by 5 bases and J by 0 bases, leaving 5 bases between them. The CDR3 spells CASSVDSNQPQHF. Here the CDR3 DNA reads TGTGCCAGCAGTGTCGATAGCAATCAGCCCCAGCATTTT.

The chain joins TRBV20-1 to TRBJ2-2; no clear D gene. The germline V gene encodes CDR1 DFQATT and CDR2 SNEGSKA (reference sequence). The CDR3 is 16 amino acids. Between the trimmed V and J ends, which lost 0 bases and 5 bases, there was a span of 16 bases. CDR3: CSARDQLGGETGELFF. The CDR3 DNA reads TGCAGTGCTAGAGATCAGTTAGGCGGTGAAACCGGGGAGCTGTTTTTT.

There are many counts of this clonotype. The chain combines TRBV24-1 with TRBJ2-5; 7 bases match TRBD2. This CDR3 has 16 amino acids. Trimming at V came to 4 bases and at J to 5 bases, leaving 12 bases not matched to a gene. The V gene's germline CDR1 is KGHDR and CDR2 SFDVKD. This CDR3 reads CATSDQTSGNGETQYF. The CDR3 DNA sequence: TGTGCCACCAGTGACCAAACGAGCGGGAACGGGGAGACCCAGTACTTC.

For the CDR3, the DNA is TGCGCCAGCAGCACGGCCACAGGAGTCTCCTACGAGCAGTACTTC. It encodes CASSTATGVSYEQYF. V and J are TRBV5-1 and TRBJ2-7, with D perhaps TRBD1 (5 bases). Germline CDR1 and CDR2: SGHRS and YFSETQ. V lost 4 bases to trimming and J lost 0 bases, with 14 bases between them. There are 15 residues in the CDR3.

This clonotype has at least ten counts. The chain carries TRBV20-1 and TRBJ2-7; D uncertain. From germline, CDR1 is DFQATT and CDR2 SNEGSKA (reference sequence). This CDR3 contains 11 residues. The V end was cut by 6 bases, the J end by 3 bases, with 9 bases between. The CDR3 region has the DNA TGCAGTGCAAGGACCCACTACGAGCAGTACTTC. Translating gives CSARTHYEQYF.

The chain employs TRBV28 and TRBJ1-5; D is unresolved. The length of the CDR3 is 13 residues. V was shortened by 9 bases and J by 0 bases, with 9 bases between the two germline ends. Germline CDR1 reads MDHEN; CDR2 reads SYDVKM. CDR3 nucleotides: TGTGCCAGTCATTCCGGTAGCAATCAGCCCCAGCATTTT. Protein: CASHSGSNQPQHF.

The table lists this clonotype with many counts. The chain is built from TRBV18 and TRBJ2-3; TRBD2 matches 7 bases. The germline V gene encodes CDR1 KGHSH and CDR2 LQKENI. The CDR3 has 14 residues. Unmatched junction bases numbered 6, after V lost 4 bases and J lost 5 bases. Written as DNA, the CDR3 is TGTGCCAGCTCACTAGCGGGCCCCCAAGATACGCAGTATTTT. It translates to CASSLAGPQDTQYF. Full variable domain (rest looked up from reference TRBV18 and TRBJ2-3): NAGVMQNPRHLVRRRGQEARLRCSPMKGHSHVYWYRQLPEEGLKFMVYLQKENIIDESGMPKERFSAEFPKEGPSILRIQQVVRGDSAAYFCASSLAGPQDTQYFGPGTRLTVL.

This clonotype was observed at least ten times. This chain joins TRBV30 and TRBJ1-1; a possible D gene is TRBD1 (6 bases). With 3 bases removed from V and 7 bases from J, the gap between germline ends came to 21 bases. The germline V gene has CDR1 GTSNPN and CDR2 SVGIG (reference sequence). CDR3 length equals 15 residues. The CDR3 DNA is TGTGCCTGGAGGGCGGACAGACTCGAAAACTATGAAGCTTTCTTT. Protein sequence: CAWRADRLENYEAFF.

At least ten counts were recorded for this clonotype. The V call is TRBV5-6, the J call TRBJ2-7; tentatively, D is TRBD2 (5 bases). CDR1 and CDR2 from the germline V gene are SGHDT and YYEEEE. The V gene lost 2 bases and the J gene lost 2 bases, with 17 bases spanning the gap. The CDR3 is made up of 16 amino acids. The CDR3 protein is CASSFEAFRGTYEQYF. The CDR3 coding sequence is TGTGCCAGCAGCTTTGAGGCATTCCGGGGAACCTACGAGCAGTACTTC.

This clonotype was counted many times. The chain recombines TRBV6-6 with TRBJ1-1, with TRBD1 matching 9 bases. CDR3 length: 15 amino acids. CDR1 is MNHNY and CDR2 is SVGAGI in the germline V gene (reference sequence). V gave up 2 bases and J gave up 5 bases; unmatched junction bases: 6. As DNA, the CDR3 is TGTGCCAGCAGTTACCCTAGACAGGGGGGGACTGAAGCTTTCTTT. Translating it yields CASSYPRQGGTEAFF.

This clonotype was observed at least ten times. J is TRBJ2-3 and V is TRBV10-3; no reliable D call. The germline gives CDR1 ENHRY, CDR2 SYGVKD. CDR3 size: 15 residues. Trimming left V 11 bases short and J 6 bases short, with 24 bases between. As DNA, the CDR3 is TGTGCCGTCGGGCGTGGGGAAAGCTTAGGGGATACGCAGTATTTT. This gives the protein CAVGRGESLGDTQYF.

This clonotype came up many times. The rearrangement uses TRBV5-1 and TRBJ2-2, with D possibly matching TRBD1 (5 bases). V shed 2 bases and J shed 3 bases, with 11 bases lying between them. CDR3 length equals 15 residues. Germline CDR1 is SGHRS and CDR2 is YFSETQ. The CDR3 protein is CASSLFMTDTGELFF. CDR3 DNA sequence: TGCGCCAGCAGCTTATTCATGACAGACACCGGGGAGCTGTTTTTT.

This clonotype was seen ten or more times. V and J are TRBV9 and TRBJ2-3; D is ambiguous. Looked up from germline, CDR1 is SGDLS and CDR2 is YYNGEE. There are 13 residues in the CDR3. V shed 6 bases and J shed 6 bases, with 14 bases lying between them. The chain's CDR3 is CASTTLTADTQYF. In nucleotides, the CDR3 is TGTGCCAGCACCACCCTAACCGCTGATACGCAGTATTTT. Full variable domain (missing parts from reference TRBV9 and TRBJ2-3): DSGVTQTPKHLITATGQRVTLRCSPRSGDLSVYWYQQSLDQGLQFLIQYYNGEERAKGNILERFSAQQFPDLHSELNLSSLELGDSALYFCASTTLTADTQYFGPGTRLTVL.

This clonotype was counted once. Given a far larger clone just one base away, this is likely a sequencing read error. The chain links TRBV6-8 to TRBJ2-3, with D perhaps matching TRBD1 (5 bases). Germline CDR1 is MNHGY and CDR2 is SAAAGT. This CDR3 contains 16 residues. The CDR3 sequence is CDSSYWAGSSPDTQYF. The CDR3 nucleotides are TGTGACAGCAGTTACTGGGCAGGGTCCTCCCCAGATACGCAGTATTTT.

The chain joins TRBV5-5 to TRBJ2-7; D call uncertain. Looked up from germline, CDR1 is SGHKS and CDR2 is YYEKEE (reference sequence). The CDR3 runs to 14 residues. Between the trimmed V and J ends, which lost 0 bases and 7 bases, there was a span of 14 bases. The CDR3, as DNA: TGTGCCAGCAGCTTGGGGCCGAGCCCCCGGGAGCAGTACTTC. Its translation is CASSLGPSPREQYF. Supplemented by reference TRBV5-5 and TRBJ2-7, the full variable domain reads DAGVTQSPTHLIKTRGQQVTLRCSPISGHKSVSWYQQVLGQGPQFIFQYYEKEERGRGNFPDRFSARQFPNYSSELNVNALLLGDSALYLCASSLGPSPREQYFGPGTRLTVT.